This T cell receptor beta chain was sequenced for a study of CD8+CD57+ T cells in acquired aplastic anemia. Turning to the study itself: CD4+ and CD8+ cells, once sorted, gave DNA averaging roughly 3.2 ug.

Study-level results: The study found no significant CD8+ Simpson's diversity difference between patients and controls.

Genomic DNA served as template for TCR beta VDJ and CDR3 profiling. TCRdb re-called the reads through MiXCR, storing one row per CDR3 protein. The sample consists of 150,000 or so distinct CDR3 sequences, less than 50% of them appearing once. This clonotype occurred many times. The target antigen is unknown. The J segment lost 0 bases and the V segment lost 7 bases, leaving 8 bases of the junction unmatched. The CDR3 has 15 amino acids. Germline V gene lookup returns CDR1 LNHDA and CDR2 SQIVND (reference sequence). Whoever was chosen for sequencing had shown CD8+CD57+ cell expansion by flow cytometry. Receipt of therapy had not occurred in any patient by the time of blood sampling.

The receptor's source is a human donor with aplastic anemia. The chain carries TRBV19 and TRBJ1-1, with TRBD1 matching 7 bases. The sample consisted of sorted CD4+, CD8+, or CD8+CD57+ T cells (not recorded which) from PBMCs. CDR3 residues: CASTDRDPLNTEAFF. The CDR3 DNA reads TGTGCCAGTACCGACAGGGACCCTCTGAACACTGAAGCTTTCTTT.